Each of the 9 T cell receptor beta chains below was sequenced from the same sample in a study of naive and memory T cell subsets. Whole-study findings and limits: Naive repertoires, especially CD8, held a few larger clonotypes, possibly memory cells re-expressing CD45RA.

These receptors are not linked to any known antigen. An equimolar mix of two oligonucleotides served as the beta constant-region primer for TRBC1 and TRBC2. The ligated cDNA underwent four PCR rounds using SP2 and nested alpha and beta constant-region primers. TCRdb processed the UMI-ligation and nested PCR reads anew with MiXCR; each CDR3 protein has one entry. The data show about 140,000 distinct CDR3 sequences, approximately 20% seen once. Material for sequencing was naive CD8+ T cells from blood. The receptors derive from a human donor in good health.

As DNA, the CDR3 is TGTGCCAGCAGCCATGGACAGGGAACCCACGAGCAGTACTTC. The encoded protein is CASSHGQGTHEQYF. V is TRBV16 and J is TRBJ2-7; 8 nucleotides match TRBD1. The CDR3 totals 14 residues. CDR1 is KGHSY and CDR2 is FQNENV in the germline V gene. The trim removed 3 bases at V and 5 bases at J, leaving 6 bases unmatched.

The genes are TRBV11-3 and TRBJ2-1; the match to TRBD2 covers 7 bases. CDR3 length: 15 amino acids. CDR1 is SGHNT and CDR2 is YENEEA in the germline V gene. The junction had 14 bases not matched to a gene; V was cut back by 5 bases and J by 10 bases. CDR3 amino acids: CASSPTGLRSEEQFF. CDR3 in DNA: TGTGCCAGCAGCCCTACGGGACTAAGAAGTGAGGAGCAGTTCTTC.

This clonotype was observed a few times. This chain uses TRBV11-2 with TRBJ2-2, with D hard to call. Trimming pared 3 bases from V and 0 bases from J, leaving 8 bases between. This CDR3 is 15 amino acids long. CDR1 is SGHAT, CDR2 FQNNGV, per germline. The chain's CDR3 is CASSFSGSNTGELFF. The CDR3 DNA reads as TGTGCCAGCAGCTTTTCCGGCTCGAACACCGGGGAGCTGTTTTTT.

Only a few counts were recorded for this clonotype. The CDR3 loop reads CASSLSWGNTEAFF. The CDR3 bases are TGTGCCAGCAGTTTATCTTGGGGGAACACTGAAGCTTTCTTT. This chain links TRBV28 with TRBJ1-1; D is ambiguous. This CDR3 comprises 14 residues. Germline V CDR1 and CDR2: MDHEN, SYDVKM. V was cut by 1 base and J by 1 base, with 7 bases left in between.

CDR3 region: CASSLLREMSNQPQHF. CDR3 nucleotides: TGTGCCAGCAGTTTGTTGAGAGAAATGAGCAATCAGCCCCAGCATTTT. V usage is TRBV28 and J usage is TRBJ1-5; D is unclear. Germline lookup yields CDR1 MDHEN and CDR2 SYDVKM. With 3 bases removed from V and 1 base from J, the gap between germline ends came to 13 bases. The CDR3 has 16 amino acids.

The chain uses TRBV6-2 or TRBV6-3 and TRBJ2-3; D gene unclear. This CDR3 is 12 amino acids long. V gave up 5 bases and J gave up 4 bases, with 7 bases separating them. Per germline, CDR1 MNHEY and CDR2 SVGEGT. The CDR3 nucleotides read TGTGCCAGCAGTCCCGGAGCAGATACGCAGTATTTT. The encoded protein is CASSPGADTQYF.

V and J are TRBV24-1 and TRBJ2-1, with 7 bases aligning to TRBD2. Germline values: CDR1 KGHDR, CDR2 SFDVKD. The CDR3 sequence is 14 residues long. V dropped 5 bases and J dropped 3; count of bases not matched to a gene: 3. CDR3 sequence (DNA): TGTGCCACCAGTGCGGGAGGACTCTACAATGAGCAGTTCTTC. Its protein product is CATSAGGLYNEQFF.

This clonotype was counted between two and nine times. This chain uses TRBV7-9 with TRBJ2-7; 8 bases map to TRBD1. The germline V gene encodes CDR1 SEHNR and CDR2 FQNEAQ (reference sequence). The CDR3 sequence is 16 residues long. Trimming took 5 bases from V and 0 from J; bases not matched to a gene: 9. CDR3 loop: CASSGRDRPSSYEQYF. The CDR3 region has the DNA TGTGCCAGCAGCGGCCGGGACAGGCCAAGCTCCTACGAGCAGTACTTC.

The chain employs TRBV23-1 and TRBJ2-1; possibly TRBD1 for D (6 bases). TRBV23-1 is an ORF; its function is uncertain. There are 16 residues in the CDR3. Trimming shortened V by 3 bases and J by 3 bases, and 15 bases separated the two germline ends. Here the CDR3 DNA reads TGCGCCAGCAGTCACCCCTCACGGACAGACTACAATGAGCAGTTCTTC. Residues: CASSHPSRTDYNEQFF.